Listed here is a single TCR beta chain. Its antigen is currently unknown. The PCR contained 60 Vbeta and 13 Jbeta primers. Produced via immunoSEQ multiplex PCR; TCRdb's table is partial and in-frame only. The table includes 55,000 to 90,000 clones, around 77% detected once. Germline CDR1 MNHEY, CDR2 SMNVEV (reference sequence). The junction had 3 bases not matched to a gene; V was cut back by 3 bases and J by 0 bases. There are 16 residues in the CDR3. The sample originates from a study of cytomegalovirus exposure and HLA in healthy donors. Overall study findings and caveats: Researchers catalogued some 160 TCR beta chains as cytomegalovirus-associated. Presence/absence analyses took donor sequencing depth as roughly uniform.

Material: PBMCs. This clonotype was sampled from a man over 45 in good health and CMV-seronegative. The chain has TRBV27 and TRBJ1-5; 9 nucleotides align to TRBD1. The CDR3 here is CASSFGTGISNQPQHF. For the CDR3, the DNA is TGTGCCAGCAGTTTCGGGACAGGGATTAGCAATCAGCCCCAGCATTTT.